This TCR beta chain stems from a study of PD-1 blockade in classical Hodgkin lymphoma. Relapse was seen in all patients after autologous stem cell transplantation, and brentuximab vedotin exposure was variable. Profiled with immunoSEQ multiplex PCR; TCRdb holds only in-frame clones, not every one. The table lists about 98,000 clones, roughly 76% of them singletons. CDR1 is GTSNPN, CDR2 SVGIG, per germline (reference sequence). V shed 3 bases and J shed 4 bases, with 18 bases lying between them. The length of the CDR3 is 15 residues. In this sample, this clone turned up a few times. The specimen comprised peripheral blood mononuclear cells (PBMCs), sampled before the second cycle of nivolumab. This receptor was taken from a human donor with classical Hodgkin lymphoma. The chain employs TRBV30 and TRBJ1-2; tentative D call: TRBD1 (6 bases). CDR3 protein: CAWSHQDRLIYGYTF. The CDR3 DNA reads TGTGCCTGGAGCCACCAGGACAGACTCATCTATGGCTACACCTTC.